The 21 T cell receptor beta chains presented below share a single source sample, sequenced in a study of cytomegalovirus exposure and HLA in healthy donors. The PCR used 60 Vbeta and 13 Jbeta primers. Sequencing was performed with immunoSEQ multiplex PCR; in TCRdb, only in-frame clones are kept and a portion is missing. The repertoire holds approximately 99,000 clones, with around three quarters as singletons. Sequenced sample: PBMCs. Receptors were obtained from a male donor in good health and CMV-seropositive.

V usage is TRBV10-1 and J usage is TRBJ1-6; the match to TRBD1 covers 7 bases. Germline-derived CDR1 and CDR2 are WNHNN and SYGVQD (reference sequence). CDR3 length: 13 amino acids. V trimming: 5 bases; J trimming: 7 bases; junction bases outside the gene matches: 2. The CDR3 region is CASSPGGNSPLHF. The CDR3, as DNA: TGCGCCAGCAGTCCAGGGGGGAATTCACCCCTCCACTTT.

This clone was picked up one time. The chain uses TRBV19 and TRBJ1-2; 7 nucleotides align to TRBD1. The CDR3 consists of 15 residues. Unmatched junction bases numbered 7, after V lost 6 bases and J lost 0 bases. Germline lookup yields CDR1 LNHDA and CDR2 SQIVND (reference sequence). CDR3 residues: CASRDRFGANYGYTF. For the CDR3, the DNA is TGTGCCAGTAGGGACAGGTTTGGAGCTAACTATGGCTACACCTTC.

The chain uses TRBV5-4 and TRBJ1-2, with TRBD1 matching over 9 bases. Unmatched junction bases numbered 4, after V lost 2 bases and J lost 5 bases. Germline lookup yields CDR1 SGHNT and CDR2 YYREEE (reference sequence). The CDR3 runs 14 residues. Here the CDR3 reads CASSLQGARYGYTF. The CDR3 DNA sequence: TGTGCCAGCAGCTTACAGGGGGCTCGTTATGGCTACACCTTC.

This clone has a single count. The gene calls are TRBV4-3 and TRBJ1-5; D possibly corresponds to TRBD1 (5 bases). V lost 4 bases and J lost 6, with 19 bases in between. The CDR3 is 16 residues long. CDR1 and CDR2 (germline): LGHNA, YSLEER. The CDR3 DNA follows: TGCGCCAGCAGCCGCCTGACAGTGAATGTGAGTCAGCCCCAGCATTTT. It translates to CASSRLTVNVSQPQHF.

Comment on this clone: At one end the junction does not follow the germline gene, possibly because of a read error. The rearrangement uses TRBV7-9 and TRBJ2-2, with 7 bases that match TRBD2. The germline gives CDR1 SEHNR, CDR2 FQNEAQ (reference sequence). The CDR3 is 13 residues long. CDR3 amino acids: CSSSSTSPGELFF. In DNA, the CDR3 is TGTTCCAGCAGCTCGACTAGCCCCGGGGAGCTGTTTTTT.

This clone was recorded only once. The V and J genes are TRBV6-1 and TRBJ2-3; possible D gene TRBD1, 5 bases. Germline assignment: CDR1 MNHNS and CDR2 SASEGT. V shed 1 base and J shed 3 bases, with 8 bases lying between them. This CDR3 comprises 14 residues. This chain's CDR3 is CASSEEGATDTQYF. Here the CDR3 DNA reads TGTGCCAGCAGTGAAGAAGGGGCTACAGATACGCAGTATTTT.

This chain connects TRBV10-2 to TRBJ1-1; TRBD1 is a possible D gene (5 bases). The CDR3 has 15 amino acids. Germline V gene lookup returns CDR1 WSHSY and CDR2 SAAADI. V was trimmed by 4 bases and J by 4 bases, leaving 16 bases between them. The DNA of the CDR3 is TGCGCCAGCAGTGCTTTGGACGAAAGGGGCACTGAAGCTTTCTTT. Its protein product is CASSALDERGTEAFF.

The V call is TRBV7-9, the J call TRBJ1-3; the D is unclear. Germline V gives CDR1 SEHNR, CDR2 FQNEAQ (reference sequence). The CDR3 is 13 amino acids. Deletions cut 1 base from V and 3 bases from J, with 4 bases between. The CDR3 DNA reads as TGTGCCAGCAGCTTAGTCATTGGAAACACCATATATTTT. This codes for CASSLVIGNTIYF.

The rearrangement joins TRBV15 to TRBJ1-2; D not resolved. The CDR3 runs to 15 residues. V lost 6 bases and J 5 bases, leaving 19 bases between the germline ends. Per germline, CDR1 LNHNV and CDR2 YYDKDF (reference sequence). The CDR3 loop reads CATSFALDSGYGYTF. Here the CDR3 DNA reads TGTGCCACCAGTTTTGCCCTGGACTCGGGGTATGGCTACACCTTC.

The genes are TRBV18 and TRBJ1-5; no clear D gene. The V end lost 2 bases, the J end lost 5 bases, and 10 bases lay between the germline ends. CDR3 length: 14 amino acids. The germline V gene has CDR1 KGHSH and CDR2 LQKENI. Here the CDR3 reads CASSPGSRDQPQHF. For the CDR3, the DNA is TGTGCCAGCTCACCAGGGAGTCGGGATCAGCCCCAGCATTTT.

The chain uses TRBV19 and TRBJ1-1, with 10 bases fitting TRBD1. The CDR3 runs 16 residues. The V gene's germline CDR1 is LNHDA and CDR2 SQIVND (reference sequence). V gave up 9 bases and J gave up 1 base; unmatched junction bases: 11. The CDR3 reads CASRDRGARTNTEAFF. In nucleotides, the CDR3 is TGTGCCAGCCGGGACAGGGGTGCAAGAACGAACACTGAAGCTTTCTTT.

The V and J genes are TRBV5-1 and TRBJ1-2, with TRBD1 as a possible D gene (6 bases). V lost 2 bases to trimming and J lost 3 bases, with 17 bases between them. CDR3 length: 16 residues. The germline V gene encodes CDR1 SGHRS and CDR2 YFSETQ. Here the CDR3 reads CASSFGTGMLDYGYTF. The CDR3 coding sequence is TGCGCCAGCAGCTTCGGAACAGGGATGCTCGACTATGGCTACACCTTC.

The rearrangement uses TRBV19 and TRBJ2-1; TRBD2 matches 7 bases. The CDR3 extends over 15 amino acids. Germline CDR1 and CDR2: LNHDA and SQIVND (reference sequence). The V and J ends lost 8 bases and 1 base, in that order; junction bases with no gene match: 8. The CDR3 is CASSRDYPSYNEQFF. CDR3 DNA: TGTGCCAGTTCCAGGGACTACCCATCCTACAATGAGCAGTTCTTC.

The chain links TRBV25-1 to TRBJ1-6; 7 bases line up with TRBD1. V dropped 5 bases and J dropped 5; count of bases not matched to a gene: 6. The germline V gene has CDR1 MGHDK and CDR2 SYGVNS. This CDR3 comprises 15 residues. The CDR3 loop is CASSISGGNNSPLHF. Here the CDR3 DNA reads TGTGCCAGCAGTATTTCAGGGGGGAATAATTCACCCCTCCACTTT.

V and J are TRBV6-1 and TRBJ2-1; 8 bases agree with TRBD2. V was pared by 1 base and J by 3 bases, with 5 bases of the junction left unmatched. Germline values: CDR1 MNHNS, CDR2 SASEGT. The CDR3 has 16 residues. CDR3: CASSEERTSYYNEQFF. The CDR3 DNA reads as TGTGCCAGCAGTGAAGAGCGGACTAGCTACTACAATGAGCAGTTCTTC.

V is TRBV4-1 and J is TRBJ1-3; TRBD1 might be the D (6 bases). CDR3 size: 13 residues. V shed 4 bases and J shed 8 bases, with 12 bases lying between them. CDR1 is MGHRA, CDR2 YSYEKL, per germline. The CDR3 here is CASSRPGADTIYF. Written as DNA, the CDR3 is TGCGCCAGCAGCCGACCAGGGGCTGACACCATATATTTT.

The chain employs TRBV6-5 and TRBJ1-4, with D tentatively TRBD1 (5 bases). The CDR3 runs 13 residues. CDR1 is MNHEY and CDR2 is SVGAGI in the germline V gene. Trimming left V 2 bases short and J 7 bases short, with 8 bases between. DNA of the CDR3: TGTGCCAGCAGTTACATGGGGGGTGAAAAACTGTTTTTT. Translation: CASSYMGGEKLFF.

With respect to this clone: The sample has other DNA sequences that encode this CDR3 too. V is TRBV28 and J is TRBJ1-1; 8 bases are shared with TRBD1. Germline trimming cut 4 bases from V and 3 bases from J; bases unmatched to any gene: 13. The CDR3 extends over 17 amino acids. Germline-derived CDR1 and CDR2 are MDHEN and SYDVKM. This CDR3 is CASSSNYAGQGYTEAFF. For the CDR3, the DNA is TGTGCCAGCAGTTCCAACTACGCTGGACAGGGATACACTGAAGCTTTCTTT.

J is TRBJ1-5 and V is TRBV30; 7 nucleotides agree with TRBD1. The CDR3 contains 14 residues. Trimming removed 0 bases from V and 5 bases from J; junction bases left unmatched: 4. Looked up from germline, CDR1 is GTSNPN and CDR2 is SVGIG (reference sequence). The CDR3 nucleotides read TGTGCCTGGAGTGTAATAACAGGGGATCAGCCCCAGCATTTT. Its protein is CAWSVITGDQPQHF. The full variable domain, with the rest looked up from reference TRBV30 and TRBJ1-5, is SQTIHQWPATLVQPVGSPLSLECTVEGTSNPNLYWYRQAAGRGLQLLFYSVGIGQISSEVPQNLSASRPQDRQFILSSKKLLLSDSGFYLCAWSVITGDQPQHFGDGTRLSIL.

V and J are TRBV7-9 and TRBJ2-1; tentatively, D is TRBD1 (5 bases). The CDR3 length is 19 residues. CDR1 is SEHNR and CDR2 is FQNEAQ in the germline V gene (reference sequence). Trimming took 1 base from V and 0 from J, leaving 19 bases between them. CDR3 nucleotide sequence: TGTGCCAGCAGCTTAGGTGTGTTATCAGGGCCCAGCTCCTACAATGAGCAGTTCTTC. Translated: CASSLGVLSGPSSYNEQFF.

The chain employs TRBV4-2 and TRBJ1-6, with D tentatively TRBD1 (5 bases). Looked up from germline, CDR1 is LGHNA and CDR2 is YNFKEQ. V lost 0 bases to trimming and J lost 10 bases, with 13 bases between them. This CDR3 has 15 residues. The DNA for the CDR3 is TGTGCCAGCAGCCAAGATGAAAGGGGCAGGTCACCCCTCCACTTT. Protein sequence: CASSQDERGRSPLHF.